The 3 T cell receptor beta chains below all came from one sample that was sequenced in a study of long-term antiretroviral therapy in people with HIV. At the survey level, the v3.0 immunoSEQ assay was run. Repertoires were generated with immunoSEQ multiplex PCR, while TCRdb's copy carries only in-frame clones and drops some. The sample yields about 24,000 clones, approximately 80% seen once. This specimen was unsorted PBMCs, taken 3 years after starting antiretroviral therapy. The receptors shown here come from a man over 45 with HIV.

The chain links TRBV5-8 to TRBJ2-7, with D perhaps assigned TRBD1 or TRBD2 (5 bases each). V was shortened by 4 bases and J by 5 bases, with 19 bases between the two germline ends. The CDR3 runs 15 residues. Germline CDR1 reads SGHTS; CDR2 reads YDEGEE. The CDR3 reads CASSQGPLGIHEQYF. CDR3 nucleotides: TGTGCCAGCAGCCAGGGACCCCTGGGGATCCACGAGCAGTACTTC.

The rearrangement joins TRBV27 to TRBJ2-2; no clear D. V lost 5 bases and J 0 bases, leaving 7 bases between the germline ends. The CDR3 contains 14 residues. Germline assignment: CDR1 MNHEY and CDR2 SMNVEV (reference sequence). The DNA for the CDR3 is TGTGCCAGCAGTCCCCTTGCGAACACCGGGGAGCTGTTTTTT. It specifies CASSPLANTGELFF.

The gene calls are TRBV18 and TRBJ2-3; no reliable D call. This CDR3 comprises 15 residues. The V end lost 3 bases, the J end lost 6 bases, and 16 bases lay between the germline ends. Germline lookup yields CDR1 KGHSH and CDR2 LQKENI. The CDR3: CASSPFPTPTDTQYF. DNA of the CDR3: TGTGCCAGCTCACCCTTCCCGACACCAACGGATACGCAGTATTTT.